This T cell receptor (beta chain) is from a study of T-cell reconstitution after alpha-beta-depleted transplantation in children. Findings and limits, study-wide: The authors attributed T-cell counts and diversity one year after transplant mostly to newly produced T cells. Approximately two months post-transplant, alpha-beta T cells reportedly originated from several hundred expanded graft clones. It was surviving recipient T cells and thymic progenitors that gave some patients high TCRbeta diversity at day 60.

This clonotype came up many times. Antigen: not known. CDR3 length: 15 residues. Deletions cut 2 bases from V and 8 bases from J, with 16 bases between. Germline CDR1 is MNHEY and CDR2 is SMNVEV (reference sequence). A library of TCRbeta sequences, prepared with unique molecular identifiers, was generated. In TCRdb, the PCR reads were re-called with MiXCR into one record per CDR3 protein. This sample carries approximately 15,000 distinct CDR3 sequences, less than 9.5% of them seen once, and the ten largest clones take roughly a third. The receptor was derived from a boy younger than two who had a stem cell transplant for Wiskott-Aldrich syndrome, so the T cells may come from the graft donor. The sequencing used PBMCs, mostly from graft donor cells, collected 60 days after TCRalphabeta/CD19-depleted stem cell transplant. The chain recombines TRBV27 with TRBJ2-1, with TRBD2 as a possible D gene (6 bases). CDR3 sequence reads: CASSLQRGIVDEQFF. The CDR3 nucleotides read TGTGCCAGCAGTTTACAGCGCGGGATAGTGGATGAGCAGTTCTTC.